Listed below are T cell receptor beta chains from one sample, sequenced in a study of T cell responses to AZD1222 COVID-19 vaccine. The data were produced by immunoSEQ multiplex PCR, yet TCRdb's version contains in-frame clones alone and is incomplete. The sample includes 95,000 to 110,000 clones, approximately 88% seen only once; the top ten take about 20%. The sample here was peripheral blood, taken on day 0 of AZD1222 vaccination. These receptors originate from an adult in good health. The CDR3 runs from the conserved cysteine through the conserved F or W.

j_call v_call cdr3_aa
TRBJ2-1 TRBV7-2 CASSRGLAGGKGWFF
TRBJ2-3 TRBV6-4 CASSDSPGTDTQYF
TRBJ1-2 TRBV5-1 CASSFEGVGYGYTF
TRBJ1-2 TRBV24-1 CATSDPGTAYGYTF
TRBJ2-1 TRBV3-1/TRBV3-2 CASSQRTVEQFF
TRBJ1-2 TRBV18 CASSPDNYGYTF
TRBJ2-5 TRBV7-2 CASSYNQGRETQYF
TRBJ2-1 TRBV9 CASSRDPGLAPLSYNEQFF
TRBJ2-1 TRBV10-3 CAISGRGGDEQFF
TRBJ1-1 TRBV7-2 CASSTNRNTEAFF
TRBJ1-3 TRBV2 CASSEGAGNTIYF
TRBJ1-2 TRBV6-6 CASTNRGQGSFYGYTF
TRBJ2-7 TRBV28 CASKTSGIREQYF
TRBJ1-2 TRBV6-5 CASSYTWTAGPGLPNF
TRBJ2-3 TRBV6-2/TRBV6-3 CASSFTSLTDTQYF
TRBJ2-3 TRBV3-1/TRBV3-2 CASSPGQGTDTQYF
TRBJ1-1 TRBV15 CATKEPEAFF
TRBJ2-7 TRBV6-1 CASTERALSSYEQYF
TRBJ1-1 TRBV11-2 CTSSLVGTEAFF
TRBJ2-3 TRBV24-1 CATSDPYPDTQYF
TRBJ1-4 TRBV19 CASSTGPQVFEKLFF
TRBJ1-2 TRBV6-1 CASSENSGNYGYTF
TRBJ2-4 TRBV7-2 CASSINRGGDIQYF
TRBJ1-5 TRBV6-4 CASTGFSQPQHF
TRBJ1-2 TRBV3-1/TRBV3-2 CASSLTGGRVGYTF
TRBJ2-5 TRBV7-9 CASSLGYVAETQYF
TRBJ1-2 TRBV28 CASSVTGFYGYTF
TRBJ2-7 TRBV7-9 CASSLAPTIYEQYF
TRBJ2-7 TRBV18 CASSPYSQRQGSHEQYF
TRBJ1-1 TRBV18 CASSPSGKQNTEAFF
TRBJ1-2 TRBV19 CASIDRDSYGYTF
TRBJ2-3 TRBV7-2 CASSLALAGVDTQYF